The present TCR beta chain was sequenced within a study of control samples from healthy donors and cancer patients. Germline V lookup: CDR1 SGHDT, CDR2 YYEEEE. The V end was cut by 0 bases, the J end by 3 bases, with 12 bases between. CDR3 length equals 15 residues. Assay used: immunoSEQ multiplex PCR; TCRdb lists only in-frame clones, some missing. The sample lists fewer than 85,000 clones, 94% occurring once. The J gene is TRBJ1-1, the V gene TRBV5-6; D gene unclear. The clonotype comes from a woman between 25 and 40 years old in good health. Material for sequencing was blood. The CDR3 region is CASSLGSVSYTEAFF. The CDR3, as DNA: TGTGCCAGCAGCTTGGGATCGGTTTCGTACACTGAAGCTTTCTTT. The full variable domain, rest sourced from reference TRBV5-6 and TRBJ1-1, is DAGVTQSPTHLIKTRGQQVTLRCSPKSGHDTVSWYQQALGQGPQFIFQYYEEEERQRGNFPDRFSGHQFPNYSSELNVNALLLGDSALYLCASSLGSVSYTEAFFGQGTRLTVV.